A single sample is the source of the 14 T cell receptor beta chains below, sequenced in a study of T cells in Graves' hyperthyroidism and ophthalmopathy. The investigators amplified TCR beta CDR3 regions from RNA transcripts. Carried out on the TCR CDR3, a first-round RT-PCR used the HTBI primer set. TCRdb recomputed calls from the multiplex PCR reads with MiXCR, one row per CDR3 protein. The top ten clones hold around 15% of a sample with 350,000 or so distinct CDR3 sequences, around 18% of them seen once. The source material was blood. The receptors were gathered from a woman in her thirties or forties with Graves' ophthalmopathy.

V and J are TRBV12-3 or TRBV12-4 and TRBJ2-7; 7 bases agree with TRBD1. V lost 4 bases, J lost 3 bases, and 6 bases stayed unmatched. This CDR3 spans 14 amino acids. This chain's CDR3 is CASSSGTAVYEQYF. CDR3 DNA: TGTGCCAGCAGTTCGGGGACAGCAGTCTACGAGCAGTACTTC.

The table lists this clonotype with many counts. The V and J genes are TRBV19 and TRBJ2-5, with 9 bases lining up with TRBD1. The ends lost 3 bases at V and 3 bases at J; junction bases unmatched: 5. Germline V gives CDR1 LNHDA, CDR2 SQIVND (reference sequence). The CDR3 totals 15 residues. The CDR3 spells CASSILTGGKETQYF. DNA of the CDR3: TGTGCCAGTAGTATCCTGACAGGGGGGAAAGAGACCCAGTACTTC.

This clonotype was observed many times. The chain recombines TRBV6-1 with TRBJ1-1; tentative D call: TRBD1 (6 bases). The germline V gene has CDR1 MNHNS and CDR2 SASEGT. The CDR3 is 13 amino acids. V was shortened by 2 bases and J by 4 bases, with 8 bases between the two germline ends. The CDR3 sequence is CASSERGGTEAFF. The CDR3 DNA follows: TGTGCCAGCAGTGAAAGGGGGGGCACTGAAGCTTTCTTT.

This clonotype showed up many times. The rearrangement uses TRBV12-3 or TRBV12-4 and TRBJ2-2; TRBD1 agrees at 8 bases. J lost 4 bases, V lost 6 bases, and 7 bases had no gene match. The CDR3 totals 15 residues. The CDR3 here is CASRYGTGLTGELFF. CDR3 coding DNA: TGTGCCAGCAGATATGGGACAGGTCTCACCGGGGAGCTGTTTTTT.

The chain has TRBV28 and TRBJ1-5; 8 nucleotides agree with TRBD1. This CDR3 has 15 residues. The germline V gene encodes CDR1 MDHEN and CDR2 SYDVKM. J gave up 5 bases and V 7 bases, and 10 bases lay outside the gene matches. CDR3: CASIPGTGLHQPQHF. In DNA, the CDR3 is TGTGCCAGCATCCCCGGGACAGGCTTACATCAGCCCCAGCATTTT.

Many counts were recorded for this clonotype. The chain has TRBV19 and TRBJ1-2; D call uncertain. Deletions cut 5 bases from V and 2 bases from J, with 12 bases between. CDR3 length: 14 residues. Germline CDR1 reads LNHDA; CDR2 reads SQIVND (reference sequence). In DNA, the CDR3 is TGTGCCAGTAGTCTATCGGGCGCCAACTATGGCTACACCTTC. Protein product: CASSLSGANYGYTF.

This clonotype was picked up one time. This chain connects TRBV24-1 to TRBJ1-1; possibly TRBD1 for D (5 bases). V lost 4 bases and J lost 1, with 15 bases in between. In germline, CDR1 is KGHDR, CDR2 SFDVKD. The CDR3 spans 16 residues. The CDR3: CATSDSPGLGNTEAFF. The CDR3 nucleotides read TGTGCCACCAGTGACTCGCCGGGGCTCGGGAACACTGAAGCTTTCTTT.

This clonotype was picked up many times. The chain's CDR3 is CARLSPGLASYEQYF. The CDR3 DNA is TGTGCCCGCCTCTCTCCGGGACTGGCCTCCTACGAGCAGTACTTC. The rearrangement uses TRBV27 and TRBJ2-7, with D perhaps TRBD2 (6 bases). Germline V gene sequence: CDR1 MNHEY, CDR2 SMNVEV (reference sequence). The CDR3 extends over 15 amino acids. Trimming took 11 bases from V and 0 from J, leaving 20 bases between them.

In this sample, this clonotype turned up many times. V is TRBV27 and J is TRBJ1-2, with D hard to call. CDR3 length equals 13 residues. CDR1 is MNHEY and CDR2 is SMNVEV in the germline V gene (reference sequence). Trimming shortened V by 0 bases and J by 8 bases, and 10 bases separated the two germline ends. The CDR3 loop reads CASSLSGREGYTF. CDR3 nucleotides: TGTGCCAGCAGTTTATCGGGGAGGGAAGGCTACACCTTC.

Many counts were recorded for this clonotype. V and J are TRBV12-3 or TRBV12-4 and TRBJ2-5; D uncertain. CDR3 length: 12 amino acids. The germline V and J ends were trimmed by 5 bases and 5 bases, with 9 bases remaining between them. The CDR3 DNA sequence: TGTGCCAGCAGTAGGTTGGATGAGACCCAGTACTTC. Translating gives CASSRLDETQYF.

At least ten counts were recorded for this clonotype. The rearrangement links TRBV10-3 to TRBJ1-5; D uncertain. CDR1 and CDR2 (germline): ENHRY, SYGVKD. V gave up 5 bases and J gave up 4 bases, with 9 bases separating them. The CDR3 has 13 amino acids. This CDR3 is CAISTADNQPQHF. The CDR3 region has the DNA TGTGCCATCAGTACGGCAGATAATCAGCCCCAGCATTTT.

In this sample, this clonotype turned up many times. The chain recombines TRBV7-2 with TRBJ1-1, with no clear D. Germline loops: CDR1 SGHTA, CDR2 FQGNSA. V lost 5 bases and J lost 5, with 15 bases in between. The CDR3 is made up of 14 amino acids. CDR3 DNA: TGTGCCAGCAGCCCGCACTTTTCGGCTACTGAAGCTTTCTTT. Residues: CASSPHFSATEAFF.

This clonotype has ten or more counts. The chain uses TRBV18 and TRBJ2-5; possibly TRBD2 for D (6 bases). The CDR3 loop spans 14 amino acids. V shed 1 base and J shed 4 bases, with 10 bases lying between them. The germline V gene has CDR1 KGHSH and CDR2 LQKENI. DNA of the CDR3: TGTGCCAGCTCACCACGACGGGGGTCAGAGACCCAGTACTTC. This codes for CASSPRRGSETQYF. Combining the CDR3 with reference TRBV18 and TRBJ2-5 gives the whole variable domain NAGVMQNPRHLVRRRGQEARLRCSPMKGHSHVYWYRQLPEEGLKFMVYLQKENIIDESGMPKERFSAEFPKEGPSILRIQQVVRGDSAAYFCASSPRRGSETQYFGPGTRLLVL.

This clonotype was detected only a few times. V usage is TRBV25-1 and J usage is TRBJ2-1; D might be TRBD1 or TRBD2, each matching 5 bases. CDR1 MGHDK and CDR2 SYGVNS come from the germline V gene. The CDR3 length is 11 residues. V was clipped by 2 bases and J by 12 bases, with 8 bases between them. The DNA of the CDR3 is TGTGCCAGCAGTGAAGGGGACCCGCAGTTCTTC. Protein sequence: CASSEGDPQFF.